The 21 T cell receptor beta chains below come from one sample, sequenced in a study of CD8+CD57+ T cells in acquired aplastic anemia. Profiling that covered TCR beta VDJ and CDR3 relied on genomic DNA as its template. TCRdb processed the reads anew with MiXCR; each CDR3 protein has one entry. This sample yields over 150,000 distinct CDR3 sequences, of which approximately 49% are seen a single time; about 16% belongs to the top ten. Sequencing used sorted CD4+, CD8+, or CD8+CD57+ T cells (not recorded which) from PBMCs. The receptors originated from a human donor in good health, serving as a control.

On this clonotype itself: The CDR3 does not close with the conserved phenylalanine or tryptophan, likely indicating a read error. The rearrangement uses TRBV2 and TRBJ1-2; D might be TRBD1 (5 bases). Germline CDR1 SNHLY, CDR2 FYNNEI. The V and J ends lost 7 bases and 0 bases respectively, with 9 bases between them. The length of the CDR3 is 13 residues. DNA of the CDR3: TGTGCCAGCACCGAGACAGCTAACTATGGCTACACCCTC. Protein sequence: CASTETANYGYTL.

The CDR3 protein is CAIGGALGYGYTF. For the CDR3, the DNA is TGTGCCATCGGGGGGGCGCTGGGCTATGGCTACACCTTC. The chain combines TRBV2 with TRBJ1-2; weak D call: TRBD1 (6 bases). V dropped 10 bases and J dropped 4 bases, with 16 bases sitting between them. The CDR3 loop spans 13 amino acids. Germline V gene lookup returns CDR1 SNHLY and CDR2 FYNNEI.

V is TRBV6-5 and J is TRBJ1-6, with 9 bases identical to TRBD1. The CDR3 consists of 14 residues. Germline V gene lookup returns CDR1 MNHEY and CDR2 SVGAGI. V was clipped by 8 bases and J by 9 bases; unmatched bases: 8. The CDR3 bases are TGTGCCAGCTCCCTTGGACAGGGGAGTTCACCCCTCCACTTT. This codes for CASSLGQGSSPLHF.

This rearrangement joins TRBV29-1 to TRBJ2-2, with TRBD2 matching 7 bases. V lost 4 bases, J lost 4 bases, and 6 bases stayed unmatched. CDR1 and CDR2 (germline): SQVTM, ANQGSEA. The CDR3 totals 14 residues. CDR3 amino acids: CSVGPTGGTGELFF. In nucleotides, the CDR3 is TGCAGCGTTGGTCCCACGGGAGGCACCGGGGAGCTGTTTTTT.

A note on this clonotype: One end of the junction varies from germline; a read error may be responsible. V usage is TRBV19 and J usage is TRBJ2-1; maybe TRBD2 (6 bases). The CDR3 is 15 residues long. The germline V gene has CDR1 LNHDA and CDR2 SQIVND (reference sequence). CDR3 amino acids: CASSEDGGRYNEQFF. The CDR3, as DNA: TGTGCCAGTAGTGAGGACGGAGGGCGGTACAATGAGCAATTCTTC.

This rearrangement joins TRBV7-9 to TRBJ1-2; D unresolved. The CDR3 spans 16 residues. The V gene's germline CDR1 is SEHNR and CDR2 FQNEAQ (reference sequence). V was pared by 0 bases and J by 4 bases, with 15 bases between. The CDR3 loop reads CASSLAQAWTTYGYTF. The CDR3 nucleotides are TGTGCCAGCAGCTTAGCGCAGGCATGGACGACCTATGGCTACACCTTC.

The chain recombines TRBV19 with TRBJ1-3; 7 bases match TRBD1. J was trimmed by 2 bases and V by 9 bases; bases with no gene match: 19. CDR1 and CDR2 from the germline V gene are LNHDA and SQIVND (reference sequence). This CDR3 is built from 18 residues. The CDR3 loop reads CASSPASLGGSTGNTIYF. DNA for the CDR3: TGTGCCAGCTCACCAGCCTCTTTAGGGGGCTCAACTGGAAACACCATATATTTT.

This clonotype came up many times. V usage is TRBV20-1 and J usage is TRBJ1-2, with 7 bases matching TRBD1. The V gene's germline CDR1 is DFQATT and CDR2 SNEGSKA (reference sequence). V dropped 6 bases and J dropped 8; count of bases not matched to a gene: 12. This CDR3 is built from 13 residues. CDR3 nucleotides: TGCAGTGCCTCGGACAGGCAACCCTCGGGCTACACCTTC. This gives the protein CSASDRQPSGYTF.

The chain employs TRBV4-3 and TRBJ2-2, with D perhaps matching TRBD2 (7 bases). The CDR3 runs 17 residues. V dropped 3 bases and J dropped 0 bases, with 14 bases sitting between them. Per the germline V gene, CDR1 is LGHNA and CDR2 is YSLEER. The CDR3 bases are TGCGCCAGCAGCCACAATCCCGGGGGGCCGAACACCGGGGAGCTGTTTTTT. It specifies CASSHNPGGPNTGELFF.

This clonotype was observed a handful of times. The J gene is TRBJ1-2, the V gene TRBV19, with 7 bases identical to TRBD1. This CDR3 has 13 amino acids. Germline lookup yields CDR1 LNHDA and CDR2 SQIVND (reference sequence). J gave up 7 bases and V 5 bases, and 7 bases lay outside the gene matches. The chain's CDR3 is CASSPTGVGGYTF. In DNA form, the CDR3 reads TGTGCCAGTAGTCCTACAGGGGTAGGTGGCTACACCTTC. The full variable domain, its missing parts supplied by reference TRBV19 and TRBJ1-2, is DGGITQSPKYLFRKEGQNVTLSCEQNLNHDAMYWYRQDPGQGLRLIYYSQIVNDFQKGDIAEGYSVSREKKESFPLTVTSAQKNPTAFYLCASSPTGVGGYTFGSGTRLTVV.

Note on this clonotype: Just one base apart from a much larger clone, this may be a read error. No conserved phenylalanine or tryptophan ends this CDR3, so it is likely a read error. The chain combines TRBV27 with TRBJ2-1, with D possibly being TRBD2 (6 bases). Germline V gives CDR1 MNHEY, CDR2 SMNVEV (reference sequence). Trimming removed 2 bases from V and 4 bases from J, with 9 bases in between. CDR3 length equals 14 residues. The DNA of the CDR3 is TGTGCCAGCAGTTTAGGGGACTCGTACAATGAGCAGTTCTCC. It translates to CASSLGDSYNEQFS.

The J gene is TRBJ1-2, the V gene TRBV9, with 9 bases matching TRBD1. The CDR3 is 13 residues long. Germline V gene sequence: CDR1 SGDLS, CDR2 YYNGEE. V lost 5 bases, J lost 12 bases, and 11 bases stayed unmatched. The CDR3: CASSRDRASGNTF. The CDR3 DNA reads TGTGCCAGCAGTCGGGACAGGGCCTCTGGAAACACCTTC.

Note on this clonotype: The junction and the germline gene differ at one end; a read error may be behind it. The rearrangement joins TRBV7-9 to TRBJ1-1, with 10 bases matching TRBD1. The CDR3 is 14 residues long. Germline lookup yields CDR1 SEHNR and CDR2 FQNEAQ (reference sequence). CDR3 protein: CASSLLGPGQGYGF. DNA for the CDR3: TGTGCCAGCAGCTTATTGGGCCCGGGACAGGGGTATGGCTTT. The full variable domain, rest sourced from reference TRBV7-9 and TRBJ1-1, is DTGVSQNPRHKITKRGQNVTFRCDPISEHNRLYWYRQTLGQGPEFLTYFQNEAQLEKSRLLSDRFSAERPKGSFSTLEIQRTEQGDSAMYLCASSLLGPGQGYGFGQGTRLTVV.

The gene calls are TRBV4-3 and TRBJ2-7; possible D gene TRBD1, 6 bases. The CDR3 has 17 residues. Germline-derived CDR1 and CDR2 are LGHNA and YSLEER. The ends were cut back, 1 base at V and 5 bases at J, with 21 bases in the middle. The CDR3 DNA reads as TGCGCCAGCAGCCAAGCACATCTTGGGGCAGGGGCCCACGAGCAGTACTTC. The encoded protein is CASSQAHLGAGAHEQYF.

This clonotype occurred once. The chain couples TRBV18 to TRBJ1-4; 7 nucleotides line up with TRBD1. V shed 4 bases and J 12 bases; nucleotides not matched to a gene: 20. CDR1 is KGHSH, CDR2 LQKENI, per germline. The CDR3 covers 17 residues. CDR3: CASSRMSQGQGGSELFF. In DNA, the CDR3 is TGTGCCAGCTCACGCATGTCACAGGGGCAAGGGGGCAGCGAACTGTTTTTT.

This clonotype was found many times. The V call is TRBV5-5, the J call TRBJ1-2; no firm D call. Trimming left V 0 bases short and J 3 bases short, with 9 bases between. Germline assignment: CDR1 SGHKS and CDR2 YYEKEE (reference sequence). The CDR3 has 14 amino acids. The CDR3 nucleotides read TGTGCCAGCAGCTTGGAGGCAGCCTACTATGGCTACACCTTC. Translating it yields CASSLEAAYYGYTF.

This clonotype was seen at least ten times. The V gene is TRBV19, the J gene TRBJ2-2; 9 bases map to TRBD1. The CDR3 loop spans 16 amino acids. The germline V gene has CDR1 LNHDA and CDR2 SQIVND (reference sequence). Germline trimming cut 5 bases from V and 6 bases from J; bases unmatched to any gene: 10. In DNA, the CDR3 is TGTGCCAGTAGTCACCCGTGGGGACAGGGTTCCGGGGAGCTGTTTTTT. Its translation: CASSHPWGQGSGELFF.

Here the CDR3 DNA reads TGCGCCAGCAGCTTGGATGGGACAGGGGACACCGGGGAGCTGTTTTTT. Encoded protein: CASSLDGTGDTGELFF. The chain recombines TRBV5-1 with TRBJ2-2; 10 bases fit TRBD1. From germline, CDR1 is SGHRS and CDR2 YFSETQ. Trimming at V came to 0 bases and at J to 3 bases, leaving 2 bases not matched to a gene. The CDR3 is 16 residues long.

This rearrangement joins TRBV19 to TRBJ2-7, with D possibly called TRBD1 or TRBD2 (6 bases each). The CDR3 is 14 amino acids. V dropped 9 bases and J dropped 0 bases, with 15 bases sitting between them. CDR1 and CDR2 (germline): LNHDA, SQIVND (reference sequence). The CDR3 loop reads CASSPGAISYEQYF. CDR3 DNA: TGTGCCAGCAGCCCGGGGGCGATCTCCTACGAGCAGTACTTC.

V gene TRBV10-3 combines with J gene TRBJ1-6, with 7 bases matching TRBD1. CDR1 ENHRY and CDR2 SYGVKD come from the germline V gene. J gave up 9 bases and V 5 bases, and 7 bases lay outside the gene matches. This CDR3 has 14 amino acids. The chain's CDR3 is CAISTGESSSPLHF. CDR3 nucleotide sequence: TGTGCCATCAGTACAGGGGAAAGCAGTTCACCCCTCCACTTT.

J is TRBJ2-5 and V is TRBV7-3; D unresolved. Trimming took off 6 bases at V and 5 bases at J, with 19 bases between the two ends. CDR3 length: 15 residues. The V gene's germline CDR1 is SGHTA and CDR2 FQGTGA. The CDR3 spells CASSAIRQFSETQYF. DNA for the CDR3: TGTGCCAGCAGTGCCATCCGCCAGTTCTCCGAGACCCAGTACTTC.